The 2 T cell receptor beta chains given below trace back to one sample, sequenced in a study of Graves' ophthalmopathy and Graves' hyperthyroidism. Amplified TCR beta CDR3 regions were obtained using RNA transcripts as template. The workflow started with a first-round RT-PCR run with HTBI primers and then moved on to a second-round multiplex PCR. TCRdb re-derived calls from the multiplex PCR reads in MiXCR, one entry per CDR3 protein. The data show 650,000 to 800,000 distinct CDR3 sequences, with roughly 41% seen just once and 2.5% to 3.5% held by the top ten. The specimen sequenced was peripheral blood. Every receptor here comes from an adult man with Graves' ophthalmopathy.

Of note for this clonotype: A read error may be the cause here, since a much bigger clone is one base away. The gene calls are TRBV2 and TRBJ2-5; no firm D call. CDR1 and CDR2 (germline): SNHLY, FYNNEI. CDR3 length equals 14 residues. V lost 5 bases, J lost 11 bases, and 21 bases lay in between. In DNA, the CDR3 is TGTGCCAGCAGTACACCCCGCCGCCCCTACAAGCAGTACTTC. Translating gives CASSTPRRPYKQYF.

This clonotype was counted a few times. Here the CDR3 DNA reads TGTGCCAGCGCCGGACCGGCTGAAGCTTTCTTT. Translated, it gives CASAGPAEAFF. The chain links TRBV4-2 to TRBJ1-1; no clear D gene. Germline CDR1 and CDR2: LGHNA and YNFKEQ. CDR3 length equals 11 residues. V was cut by 8 bases and J by 6 bases, with 10 bases left in between.